The 28 T cell receptor beta chains given below trace back to one sample, sequenced in a study of persistence of HIV-infected CD4 T cells (dated by TCRdb to 2020 to 2021). TCRbeta repertoires were sequenced from genomic DNA with the immunoSEQ hsTCRB assay version 4 in survey mode. Entries here come from immuneACCESS through TCRdb and include only in-frame sequences with V and J called. Some clones fail to appear in such tables; in the studies checked, an unresolved V gene covers under half of the shortfall, and the cause of the remainder is unknown. The sample includes some 30,000 clones, with roughly 82% observed a single time. The leading ten clones occupy around 6.6% of the sample. The treatment or condition tag for this specimen amounts to: suppressive antiretroviral therapy. Lysates of CMV-infected fibroblasts were used at about 9.2 ug/mL for cell stimulation. Memory CD4+ T cells that did not respond, being CD40L-negative, CD69-negative and CD45RO-high, were sorted as memory populations depleted of antigen-responding cells.

For these TCRs, the target antigens are not known. Material: CD4+ T cells sorted from PBMCs after 18-hour stimulation, obtained from a patient who received antiretroviral therapy. Explained via the paper, the cell subset or site label denotes: CD40L-CD69- CD45RO-high memory CD4 T cells not responding to CMV lysate. These receptor sequences come from an adult woman with HIV who was CMV-seropositive.

V and J are TRBV6-5 and TRBJ1-2; D remains unclear. This CDR3 has 11 residues. The germline gives CDR1 MNHEY, CDR2 SVGAGI. V lost 8 bases to trimming and J lost 2 bases, with 6 bases between them. The CDR3 is CASRLNYGYTF. Here the CDR3 DNA reads TGTGCCAGCCGTTTAAACTATGGCTACACCTTC.

This clone was counted once. The rearrangement links TRBV6-2 or TRBV6-3 to TRBJ1-5; 7 nucleotides match TRBD1. The germline V gene has CDR1 MNHEY and CDR2 SVGEGT. This CDR3 contains 14 residues. With V trimmed by 0 bases and J by 9 bases, 5 bases remained unmatched. CDR3 DNA: TGTGCCAGCAGTTACTCGGGAGACAGGGTGCCCCAGCATTTT. The encoded protein is CASSYSGDRVPQHF.

The chain is built from TRBV29-1 and TRBJ2-1, with TRBD2 matching over 14 bases. V shed 4 bases, J shed 10 bases, and the junction held 6 bases outside the gene matches. Germline values: CDR1 SQVTM, CDR2 ANQGSEA. The CDR3 has 14 residues. The CDR3 bases are TGCAGCGTTGCTGGACTAGCGGGAGGAGGAGAGCAGTTCTTC. Its translation: CSVAGLAGGGEQFF.

CDR3: CASSQETSFKAYEQYF. The CDR3, as DNA: TGTGCCAGCAGCCAAGAGACTAGTTTCAAGGCCTACGAGCAGTACTTC. The chain employs TRBV3-1 (or the pseudogene TRBV3-2) and TRBJ2-7, with D perhaps matching TRBD2 (6 bases). The V and J ends lost 0 bases and 2 bases respectively, with 14 bases between them. Germline V gene sequence: CDR1 LGHDT, CDR2 YNNKEL (reference sequence). The CDR3 spans 16 residues.

The chain combines TRBV3-1 (or the pseudogene TRBV3-2) with TRBJ2-5; 9 nucleotides agree with TRBD2. Germline trimming cut 5 bases from V and 5 bases from J; bases unmatched to any gene: 12. This CDR3 has 16 amino acids. In germline, CDR1 is LGHDT, CDR2 YNNKEL (reference sequence). The CDR3 loop reads CASSFRGTSWGETQYF. CDR3 nucleotides: TGTGCCAGCAGCTTTAGGGGGACTAGCTGGGGTGAGACCCAGTACTTC.

The chain has TRBV28 and TRBJ1-5; unclear D gene. Trimming cost V 7 bases and J 5 bases, with 18 bases left between them. This CDR3 region has 15 residues. Germline CDR1 is MDHEN and CDR2 is SYDVKM. The DNA of the CDR3 is TGTGCCAGCACCCTCGACAAATTCCGAGATCAGCCCCAGCATTTT. Translated: CASTLDKFRDQPQHF.

V and J are TRBV5-1 and TRBJ1-4; D is perhaps TRBD1 (5 bases). Trimming shortened V by 0 bases and J by 8 bases, and 11 bases separated the two germline ends. Germline CDR1 and CDR2: SGHRS and YFSETQ. This CDR3 comprises 14 residues. CDR3 DNA sequence: TGCGCCAGCAGCTTGGTTCAGGGAAGGGAAAAACTGTTTTTT. The encoded protein is CASSLVQGREKLFF.

This chain uses TRBV19 with TRBJ2-5; D is perhaps TRBD1 (5 bases). V lost 3 bases to trimming and J lost 5 bases, with 10 bases between them. The CDR3 length is 13 residues. CDR1 is LNHDA, CDR2 SQIVND, per germline (reference sequence). The CDR3, as DNA: TGTGCCAGTAGTATGTTTAAGGGGGAGACCCAGTACTTC. This codes for CASSMFKGETQYF.

Comments on this clone: One end of the junction does not line up with germline, which may come from a read error. Other nucleotide sequences in the sample specify the same CDR3. The J gene is TRBJ1-5, the V gene TRBV28; D remains ambiguous. Germline CDR1 reads MDHEN; CDR2 reads SYDVKM. The CDR3 totals 12 residues. Here the CDR3 reads CASSLWGQPQHF. The CDR3 bases are TGTGCCAGCAGTTTATGGGGTCAGCCCCAACATTTT.

V is TRBV5-6 and J is TRBJ1-2; no firm D call. The V gene lost 3 bases and the J gene lost 7 bases, with 10 bases spanning the gap. The CDR3 runs to 12 residues. Looked up from germline, CDR1 is SGHDT and CDR2 is YYEEEE. For the CDR3, the DNA is TGTGCCAGCAGCTCTGGGGTTGGTGGCTACACCTTC. Protein product: CASSSGVGGYTF.

The V gene is TRBV27, the J gene TRBJ1-1; D might be TRBD1 (5 bases). Germline values: CDR1 MNHEY, CDR2 SMNVEV (reference sequence). CDR3 length equals 14 residues. The germline V and J ends were trimmed by 5 bases and 5 bases, with 15 bases remaining between them. Written as DNA, the CDR3 is TGTGCCAGCAGTCCCGGGACCCGGCAGACTGAAGCTTTCTTT. Encoded protein: CASSPGTRQTEAFF.

This clone was counted a single time. This rearrangement joins TRBV6-5 to TRBJ1-1; D is unclear. The CDR3 length is 12 residues. V was cut by 8 bases and J by 3 bases, with 10 bases left in between. Germline V gene lookup returns CDR1 MNHEY and CDR2 SVGAGI. Here the CDR3 DNA reads TGTGCCAGCCGGGAGACGTACACTGAAGCTTTCTTT. Its protein product is CASRETYTEAFF.

V and J are TRBV10-3 and TRBJ2-4; D not resolved. The germline V and J ends were trimmed by 2 bases and 0 bases, with 11 bases remaining between them. The CDR3 length is 16 residues. CDR1 and CDR2 (germline): ENHRY, SYGVKD. CDR3 residues: CAISEGIGGAKNIQYF. CDR3 DNA sequence: TGTGCCATCAGTGAGGGGATAGGTGGAGCCAAAAACATTCAGTACTTC.

The rearrangement uses TRBV6-5 and TRBJ2-5; 9 bases are shared with TRBD2. J was trimmed by 5 bases and V by 6 bases; bases with no gene match: 7. Germline values: CDR1 MNHEY, CDR2 SVGAGI. CDR3 length equals 14 residues. The DNA of the CDR3 is TGTGCCAGCAGCCGCGGACTAGCGAAGGAGACCCAGTACTTC. Translating it yields CASSRGLAKETQYF.

The chain employs TRBV5-1 and TRBJ2-7; 7 bases map to TRBD2. Looked up from germline, CDR1 is SGHRS and CDR2 is YFSETQ. The CDR3 totals 15 residues. Trimming took 1 base from V and 5 from J; bases not matched to a gene: 9. The CDR3 reads CASSLSAGVLNEQYF. As DNA, the CDR3 is TGCGCCAGCAGCTTGTCGGCGGGAGTACTGAACGAGCAGTACTTC.

V usage is TRBV3-1 (or the pseudogene TRBV3-2) and J usage is TRBJ1-3; no firm D call. V was cut by 4 bases and J by 0 bases, with 10 bases left in between. This CDR3 is built from 15 residues. Germline values: CDR1 LGHDT, CDR2 YNNKEL (reference sequence). In nucleotides, the CDR3 is TGTGCCAGCAGCCTCACCCCTTACTCTGGAAACACCATATATTTT. Translating it yields CASSLTPYSGNTIYF.

This rearrangement joins TRBV18 to TRBJ1-4; no firm D call. Trimming took 3 bases from V and 2 from J, leaving 7 bases between them. This CDR3 region has 14 residues. Germline-derived CDR1 and CDR2 are KGHSH and LQKENI. The CDR3 region is CASSPPITNEKLFF. The CDR3 DNA sequence: TGTGCCAGCTCACCCCCGATTACTAATGAAAAACTGTTTTTT.

This clone was recorded only once. The genes are TRBV6-2 or TRBV6-3 and TRBJ1-1, with D unclear. The CDR3 runs 14 residues. Per the germline V gene, CDR1 is MNHEY and CDR2 is SVGEGT. Trimming shortened V by 5 bases and J by 3 bases, and 13 bases separated the two germline ends. CDR3 bases: TGTGCCAGCAGTCGAGGAGGTTTAGACACTGAAGCTTTCTTT. This codes for CASSRGGLDTEAFF.

The chain carries TRBV2 and TRBJ1-2; D is ambiguous. Per the germline V gene, CDR1 is SNHLY and CDR2 is FYNNEI. V lost 2 bases to trimming and J lost 2 bases, with 6 bases between them. The length of the CDR3 is 13 residues. The CDR3 protein is CASSERQNYGYTF. The CDR3 DNA follows: TGTGCCAGCAGTGAAAGGCAGAACTATGGCTACACCTTC.

The chain has TRBV5-5 and TRBJ1-1; D gene ambiguous. The V end lost 4 bases, the J end lost 4 bases, and 14 bases lay between the germline ends. From germline, CDR1 is SGHKS and CDR2 YYEKEE (reference sequence). The length of the CDR3 is 14 residues. The CDR3 sequence: CASSLTIGVTEAFF. CDR3 bases: TGTGCCAGCAGCCTGACCATTGGGGTCACTGAAGCTTTCTTT.

This chain's CDR3 is CASTLDRQNEKLFF. The CDR3 nucleotides read TGTGCCAGCACCCTGGACAGGCAAAATGAAAAACTGTTTTTT. The chain recombines TRBV6-5 with TRBJ1-4, with 7 bases aligning to TRBD1. The V and J ends lost 7 bases and 5 bases, in that order; junction bases with no gene match: 7. CDR3 size: 14 residues. The germline V gene encodes CDR1 MNHEY and CDR2 SVGAGI.

This chain links TRBV5-1 with TRBJ2-3; 10 positions match TRBD2. CDR1 SGHRS and CDR2 YFSETQ come from the germline V gene. There are 16 residues in the CDR3. The J segment lost 2 bases and the V segment lost 2 bases, leaving 5 bases of the junction unmatched. CDR3 loop: CASSFGLAAYTDTQYF. CDR3 in DNA: TGCGCCAGCAGCTTCGGACTAGCGGCTTACACAGATACGCAGTATTTT.

The J gene is TRBJ1-2, the V gene TRBV6-5, with D perhaps matching TRBD1 (6 bases). The CDR3 runs 15 residues. With 6 bases removed from V and 2 bases from J, the gap between germline ends came to 16 bases. Germline assignment: CDR1 MNHEY and CDR2 SVGAGI. The CDR3 protein is CASSPRGPGNYGYTF. The CDR3 region has the DNA TGTGCCAGCAGCCCCAGGGGTCCCGGGAACTATGGCTACACCTTC.

This rearrangement joins TRBV7-9 to TRBJ2-7; no firm D call. V shed 1 base and J shed 3 bases, with 13 bases lying between them. The CDR3 is made up of 15 amino acids. The germline V gene has CDR1 SEHNR and CDR2 FQNEAQ (reference sequence). The CDR3 sequence: CASSLGRRQNYEQYF. The CDR3 nucleotides are TGTGCCAGCAGCTTAGGTCGCAGGCAAAACTACGAGCAGTACTTC.

The chain has TRBV5-6 and TRBJ2-3; no clear D. Trimming cost V 0 bases and J 4 bases, with 12 bases left between them. Germline assignment: CDR1 SGHDT and CDR2 YYEEEE. There are 15 residues in the CDR3. Here the CDR3 DNA reads TGTGCCAGCAGCTTGGGTTCGGCAACCGCAGATACGCAGTATTTT. This encodes CASSLGSATADTQYF.

The chain joins TRBV12-3 or TRBV12-4 to TRBJ2-7, with a tentative D call TRBD2 (5 bases). V shed 8 bases and J shed 2 bases, with 13 bases lying between them. CDR3 length: 13 amino acids. The CDR3 DNA follows: TGTGCCAGCGCAAGAGGAGGCCCCTACGAGCAGTACTTC. Its protein product is CASARGGPYEQYF.

This chain connects TRBV9 to TRBJ2-1; D is undetermined. V lost 1 base and J lost 2, with 10 bases in between. The germline V gene has CDR1 SGDLS and CDR2 YYNGEE. There are 15 residues in the CDR3. In nucleotides, the CDR3 is TGTGCCAGCAGCGTAACGGACGGTGCCTACAATGAGCAGTTCTTC. Its protein product is CASSVTDGAYNEQFF.

V is TRBV18 and J is TRBJ2-2, with 7 bases identical to TRBD1. V lost 1 base, J lost 7 bases, and 3 bases stayed unmatched. Germline values: CDR1 KGHSH, CDR2 LQKENI. There are 14 residues in the CDR3. CDR3 bases: TGTGCCAGCTCACCACAGGGGGCCGACGGGGAGCTGTTTTTT. As protein: CASSPQGADGELFF.